This T cell receptor beta chain appears in the sequencing data of a study of shared clonotypes between healthy human individuals. The data were produced by immunoSEQ multiplex PCR, yet TCRdb's version contains in-frame clones alone and is incomplete. In the table there are 1.5 million to 2.5 million clones, about 95% of which are singletons. Notes on this clone: Its antigen is not known.

Per the germline V gene, CDR1 is SEHNR and CDR2 is FQNEAQ (reference sequence). V was clipped by 5 bases and J by 5 bases, with 12 bases between them. The CDR3 is 14 amino acids. Study findings and constraints: Some clonotypes were shared by all four sorted-subset donors, while others were not shared. The non-shared ones had lower generation probabilities than the shared ones.

Naive CD8 populations comprised CD45RO-negative cells positively selected for CCR7, excluding terminally differentiated effector memory CD45RA+ cells. This chain links TRBV7-9 with TRBJ1-4; the D gene is possibly TRBD1 (6 bases). The sample comprised naive CD8+ T cells sorted from blood. This receptor was taken from a man between 18 and 35 years old in good health. CDR3 bases: TGTGCCAGCAGCGGGGACACTGAGAATGAAAAACTGTTTTTT. This translates into CASSGDTENEKLFF.